Following are 29 T cell receptor beta chains from one sample sequenced in a study of shared clonotypes between healthy human individuals. Measured with immunoSEQ multiplex PCR; TCRdb has only the in-frame clones, and not every one. Here the sample spans about 2.4 million clones, roughly nine tenths being singletons. The sequenced sample consisted of naive CD4+ T cells sorted from blood. Subset noted: CD45RA+ positively selected. These receptors all stem from a man between 18 and 29 years old in good health.

The V call is TRBV4-3, the J call TRBJ2-1; 7 bases match TRBD2. Germline V gene lookup returns CDR1 LGHNA and CDR2 YSLEER. The junction had 7 bases not matched to a gene; V was cut back by 0 bases and J by 5 bases. CDR3 length equals 16 residues. The CDR3 coding sequence is TGCGCCAGCAGCCAAGATCTAGGCGGGGGAAACAATGAGCAGTTCTTC. Translating it yields CASSQDLGGGNNEQFF.

This clone showed up just once. The chain carries TRBV6-1 and TRBJ2-3; 8 bases are a match to TRBD2. Trimming took 6 bases from V and 4 from J; bases not matched to a gene: 3. The CDR3 runs to 13 residues. Germline-derived CDR1 and CDR2 are MNHNS and SASEGT. CDR3 sequence reads: CASSPTSADTQYF. CDR3 sequence (DNA): TGTGCCAGCAGCCCGACTAGCGCAGATACGCAGTATTTT.

V gene TRBV5-4 combines with J gene TRBJ1-3, with a possible D match to TRBD1 (5 bases). CDR1 is SGHNT, CDR2 YYREEE, per germline (reference sequence). Trimming shortened V by 4 bases and J by 0 bases, and 11 bases separated the two germline ends. CDR3 length equals 15 residues. CDR3 nucleotides: TGTGCCAGCAGCCCGCGGGGGAGCTCTGGAAACACCATATATTTT. Translation: CASSPRGSSGNTIYF.

The rearrangement joins TRBV7-2 to TRBJ2-7, with 7 positions matching TRBD2. Per germline, CDR1 SGHTA and CDR2 FQGNSA. V lost 1 base, J lost 4 bases, and 10 bases stayed unmatched. This CDR3 spans 16 amino acids. CDR3 coding DNA: TGTGCCAGCAGCTTAGAGGCGGGAGTTACATCGTACGAGCAGTACTTC. This codes for CASSLEAGVTSYEQYF.

In regard to this clone: This specimen includes other DNA sequences encoding the same CDR3. The chain uses TRBV10-3 and TRBJ2-7; D ambiguous. CDR3 length: 14 amino acids. The V end lost 0 bases, the J end lost 3 bases, and 9 bases lay between the germline ends. Germline values: CDR1 ENHRY, CDR2 SYGVKD. The CDR3 DNA reads TGTGCCATCAGTGAGTCGGGTCGGAACTACGAGCAGTACTTC. Translating gives CAISESGRNYEQYF.

This clone appeared once. This chain uses TRBV9 with TRBJ2-3; 16 positions match TRBD2. CDR3 length: 18 residues. J lost 2 bases, V lost 4 bases, and 7 bases had no gene match. Germline values: CDR1 SGDLS, CDR2 YYNGEE. CDR3 sequence: CASSPPGTSGGATDTQYF. CDR3 bases: TGTGCCAGCAGCCCACCAGGGACTAGCGGGGGGGCCACAGATACGCAGTATTTT.

The chain uses TRBV7-9 and TRBJ1-3; D unclear. Trimming removed 2 bases from V and 0 bases from J, with 17 bases in between. This CDR3 has 18 amino acids. The V gene's germline CDR1 is SEHNR and CDR2 FQNEAQ (reference sequence). The CDR3 DNA follows: TGTGCCAGCAGCTTAAGGATTGCTCAACGGAGCTCTGGAAACACCATATATTTT. Its translation: CASSLRIAQRSSGNTIYF.

The J gene is TRBJ2-5, the V gene TRBV6-5; no clear D gene. The germline V gene encodes CDR1 MNHEY and CDR2 SVGAGI. Trimming pared 6 bases from V and 4 bases from J, leaving 12 bases between. This CDR3 has 13 amino acids. The CDR3 here is CASRYRVAETQYF. Written as DNA, the CDR3 is TGTGCCAGCAGGTACCGGGTAGCAGAGACCCAGTACTTC.

The chain is built from TRBV10-3 and TRBJ2-1; TRBD2 matches at 11 bases. The junction had 15 bases not matched to a gene; V was cut back by 5 bases and J by 15 bases. The CDR3 loop spans 15 amino acids. Germline values: CDR1 ENHRY, CDR2 SYGVKD. The CDR3 loop is CAISPRLAGTDHGFF. In DNA, the CDR3 is TGTGCCATCAGTCCCCGACTAGCGGGGACAGACCACGGGTTCTTC.

DNA of the CDR3: TGTGCCAGCAGCCCTGGACAGAGAGTAGATACGCAGTATTTT. It is translated as CASSPGQRVDTQYF. V gene TRBV7-9 combines with J gene TRBJ2-3, with D possibly TRBD1 on 6 matching bases. This CDR3 has 14 residues. With 5 bases removed from V and 5 bases from J, the gap between germline ends came to 14 bases. CDR1 is SEHNR and CDR2 is FQNEAQ in the germline V gene (reference sequence).

The chain recombines TRBV11-2 with TRBJ2-1; D may match TRBD1 or TRBD2 (5 bases each). This CDR3 spans 15 amino acids. Trimming stripped 0 bases from V and 7 bases from J, with 13 bases between. CDR1 is SGHAT, CDR2 FQNNGV, per germline. The DNA of the CDR3 is TGTGCCAGCAGCTTAGACGTCAGGGAGAGGAATGAGCAGTTCTTC. Residues: CASSLDVRERNEQFF.

This chain joins TRBV2 and TRBJ2-1, with TRBD2 matching 12 bases. The V gene's germline CDR1 is SNHLY and CDR2 FYNNEI. The CDR3 is made up of 16 amino acids. V was pared by 0 bases and J by 7 bases, with 4 bases of the junction left unmatched. This chain's CDR3 is CASSEADLAGGNEQFF. CDR3 in DNA: TGTGCCAGCAGTGAAGCGGATCTAGCGGGAGGGAATGAGCAGTTCTTC.

This chain joins TRBV6-5 and TRBJ2-7; maybe TRBD1 (6 bases). The CDR3 covers 15 residues. V gave up 0 bases and J gave up 6 bases, with 15 bases separating them. Looked up from germline, CDR1 is MNHEY and CDR2 is SVGAGI. The CDR3 DNA reads TGTGCCAGCAGTTACTCAGGAGAATTAGGGGGCGAGCAGTACTTC. Protein: CASSYSGELGGEQYF.

Concerning this clone itself: Other DNA sequences in the same sample also yield this CDR3. The chain couples TRBV6-1 to TRBJ1-5, with D perhaps TRBD1 (6 bases). V lost 1 base to trimming and J lost 1 base, with 11 bases between them. Germline V CDR1 and CDR2: MNHNS, SASEGT. The CDR3 extends over 16 amino acids. In nucleotides, the CDR3 is TGTGCCAGCAGTGAAGGGGCGGGGGCAAGCAATCAGCCCCAGCATTTT. Translating gives CASSEGAGASNQPQHF.

This chain uses TRBV2 with TRBJ2-1; tentatively, D is TRBD1 (6 bases). This CDR3 is 11 amino acids long. Germline CDR1 reads SNHLY; CDR2 reads FYNNEI. The V and J ends lost 5 bases and 16 bases respectively, with 15 bases between them. Here the CDR3 reads CASSLGDMKFF. The DNA for the CDR3 is TGTGCCAGCAGTCTGGGGGACATGAAATTCTTC.

The rearrangement links TRBV28 to TRBJ2-7, with D unresolved. Germline CDR1 and CDR2: MDHEN and SYDVKM. Trimming left V 3 bases short and J 3 bases short, with 18 bases between. The CDR3 is 16 amino acids. The CDR3 nucleotides are TGTGCCAGCAGTTTTGGTTCAGCCGGTCCGGTCTACGAGCAGTACTTC. Its protein product is CASSFGSAGPVYEQYF. Variable domain in full (rest from reference TRBV28 and TRBJ2-7): DVKVTQSSRYLVKRTGEKVFLECVQDMDHENMFWYRQDPGLGLRLIYFSYDVKMKEKGDIPEGYSVSREKKERFSLILESASTNQTSMYLCASSFGSAGPVYEQYFGPGTRLTVT.

The V call is TRBV5-1, the J call TRBJ2-3; D remains ambiguous. This CDR3 comprises 17 residues. Germline values: CDR1 SGHRS, CDR2 YFSETQ. V lost 0 bases and J lost 0, with 14 bases in between. The CDR3 bases are TGCGCCAGCAGCTTGGGTCGGCTCGCACCTAGCACAGATACGCAGTATTTT. Its protein is CASSLGRLAPSTDTQYF.

The J gene is TRBJ2-2, the V gene TRBV6-6; D might be TRBD2 (7 bases). Trimming left V 3 bases short and J 9 bases short, with 14 bases between. CDR3 size: 14 residues. In germline, CDR1 is MNHNY, CDR2 SVGAGI (reference sequence). The chain's CDR3 is CASSYSGGPRELFF. In DNA form, the CDR3 reads TGTGCCAGCAGTTATTCGGGGGGCCCTCGGGAGCTGTTTTTT.

CDR3 in amino acids: CASSIAPGQYNSPLHF. CDR3 bases: TGTGCCAGTAGTATAGCCCCGGGACAGTATAATTCACCCCTCCACTTT. The V and J genes are TRBV19 and TRBJ1-6; TRBD1 matches 7 bases. Unmatched junction bases numbered 4, after V lost 1 base and J lost 4 bases. This CDR3 spans 16 amino acids. Germline lookup yields CDR1 LNHDA and CDR2 SQIVND (reference sequence).

V usage is TRBV6-1 and J usage is TRBJ2-7, with D unclear. From germline, CDR1 is MNHNS and CDR2 SASEGT. Trimming left V 7 bases short and J 3 bases short, with 13 bases between. The CDR3 is made up of 13 amino acids. The CDR3 sequence is CASTTSSVYEQYF. CDR3 DNA sequence: TGTGCCAGCACCACTTCCAGCGTCTACGAGCAGTACTTC.

The V and J genes are TRBV6-5 and TRBJ1-5; D is perhaps TRBD1 (6 bases). Germline values: CDR1 MNHEY, CDR2 SVGAGI. There are 15 residues in the CDR3. V was trimmed by 6 bases and J by 14 bases, leaving 26 bases between them. This CDR3 reads CASRATGVISAGEHF. The CDR3 DNA follows: TGTGCCAGCAGGGCGACAGGTGTCATCAGCGCGGGGGAGCATTTT.

The rearrangement joins TRBV6-1 to TRBJ2-1, with 7 bases aligning to TRBD1. Germline trimming cut 7 bases from V and 4 bases from J; bases unmatched to any gene: 4. The germline CDR1 and CDR2 sequences are MNHNS and SASEGT. This CDR3 spans 13 amino acids. CDR3 amino acids: CASNGQEYNEQFF. The CDR3 nucleotides are TGTGCCAGCAATGGACAGGAGTACAATGAGCAGTTCTTC.

The V and J genes are TRBV5-1 and TRBJ1-3; 9 bases fit TRBD1. The germline gives CDR1 SGHRS, CDR2 YFSETQ. CDR3 length equals 16 residues. The trim removed 0 bases at V and 4 bases at J, leaving 5 bases unmatched. CDR3 sequence: CASSLAADRGGNTIYF. DNA for the CDR3: TGCGCCAGCAGCTTGGCCGCGGACAGGGGAGGAAACACCATATATTTT.

The chain joins TRBV28 to TRBJ2-7; 8 bases are a match to TRBD1. The CDR3 has 13 residues. V trimming: 4 bases; J trimming: 4 bases; junction bases outside the gene matches: 3. In germline, CDR1 is MDHEN, CDR2 SYDVKM. In DNA, the CDR3 is TGTGCCAGCAGTTCGACAGGGGAGTACGAGCAGTACTTC. Amino acid sequence: CASSSTGEYEQYF.

J is TRBJ2-3 and V is TRBV2; unclear D gene. The CDR3 is 13 residues long. Germline loops: CDR1 SNHLY, CDR2 FYNNEI. Trimming removed 8 bases at V and 2 bases at J, with 11 bases between. Written as DNA, the CDR3 is TGTGCCAGCGGAATCGTAACCACAGATACGCAGTATTTT. Translated, it gives CASGIVTTDTQYF. Complete variable domain (other parts from reference TRBV2 and TRBJ2-3): EPEVTQTPSHQVTQMGQEVILRCVPISNHLYFYWYRQILGQKVEFLVSFYNNEISEKSEIFDDQFSVERPDGSNFTLKIRSTKLEDSAMYFCASGIVTTDTQYFGPGTRLTVL.

The chain employs TRBV7-3 and TRBJ2-7; perhaps TRBD2 as D (5 bases). This CDR3 is built from 18 residues. The V gene's germline CDR1 is SGHTA and CDR2 FQGTGA. Trimming pared 3 bases from V and 0 bases from J, leaving 21 bases between. CDR3 sequence (DNA): TGTGCCAGCAGCTTTTATCAATCAGGACTCTCGAGCTCCTACGAGCAGTACTTC. Encoded protein: CASSFYQSGLSSSYEQYF. The whole variable domain, remainder taken from reference TRBV7-3 and TRBJ2-7, is GAGVSQTPSNKVTEKGKYVELRCDPISGHTALYWYRQSLGQGPEFLIYFQGTGAADDSGLPNDRFFAVRPEGSVSTLKIQRTERGDSAVYLCASSFYQSGLSSSYEQYFGPGTRLTVT.

The J gene is TRBJ1-1, the V gene TRBV10-3; 9 positions agree with TRBD1. From germline, CDR1 is ENHRY and CDR2 SYGVKD. V was clipped by 5 bases and J by 4 bases; unmatched bases: 5. The CDR3 is made up of 14 amino acids. CDR3 sequence (DNA): TGTGCCATCAGTTTGACAGGGGGGACCACTGAAGCTTTCTTT. This gives the protein CAISLTGGTTEAFF.

The chain carries TRBV6-5 and TRBJ2-5; D possibly uses TRBD1 or TRBD2 (5 bases each). With the DNA end fitting TRBJ2-7 better, the J assignment may be wrong. The CDR3 is 14 amino acids. Looked up from germline, CDR1 is MNHEY and CDR2 is SVGAGI. The CDR3 sequence is CASSPSTGPYEQYF. The CDR3 coding sequence is TGTGCCAGCAGTCCGTCGACGGGACCCTACGAGCAGTACTTC.

The rearrangement links TRBV6-1 to TRBJ1-2; unclear D gene. The CDR3 is 14 residues long. The ends were cut back, 1 base at V and 2 bases at J, with 8 bases in the middle. From germline, CDR1 is MNHNS and CDR2 SASEGT. The CDR3 DNA reads as TGTGCCAGCAGTGAAGGGGCCTGGAACTATGGCTACACCTTC. It codes for CASSEGAWNYGYTF.